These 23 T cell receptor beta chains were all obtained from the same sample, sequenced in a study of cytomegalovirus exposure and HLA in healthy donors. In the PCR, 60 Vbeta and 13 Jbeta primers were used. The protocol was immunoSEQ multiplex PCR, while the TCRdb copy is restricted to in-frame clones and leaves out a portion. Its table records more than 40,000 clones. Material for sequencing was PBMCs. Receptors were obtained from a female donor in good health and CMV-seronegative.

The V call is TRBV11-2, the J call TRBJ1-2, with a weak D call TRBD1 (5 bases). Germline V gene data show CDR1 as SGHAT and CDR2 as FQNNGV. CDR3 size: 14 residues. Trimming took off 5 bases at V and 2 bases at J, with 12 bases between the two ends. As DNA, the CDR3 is TGTGCCAGCAGCCCCAGGGCGGAGAACTATGGCTACACCTTC. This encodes CASSPRAENYGYTF.

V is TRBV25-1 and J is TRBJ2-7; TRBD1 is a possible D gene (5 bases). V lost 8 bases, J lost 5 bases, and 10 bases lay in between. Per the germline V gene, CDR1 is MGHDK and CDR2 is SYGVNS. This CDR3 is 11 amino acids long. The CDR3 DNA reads TGTGCCAGCCGGTTGGGGCACGAGCAGTACTTC. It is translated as CASRLGHEQYF.

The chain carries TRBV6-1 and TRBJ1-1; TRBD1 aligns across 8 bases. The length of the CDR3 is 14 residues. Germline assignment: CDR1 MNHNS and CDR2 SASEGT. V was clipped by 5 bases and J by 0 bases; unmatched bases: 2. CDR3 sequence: CASSQGAVNTEAFF. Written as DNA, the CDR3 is TGTGCCAGCAGTCAGGGGGCGGTGAACACTGAAGCTTTCTTT.

The CDR3 DNA is TGCGCCAGCAGCCAAGTGGGGGCAGAGACCCAGTACTTC. Its translation is CASSQVGAETQYF. The V and J genes are TRBV4-3 and TRBJ2-5; D might be TRBD1 (6 bases). The CDR3 contains 13 residues. Germline CDR1 reads LGHNA; CDR2 reads YSLEER. Trimming cost V 1 base and J 4 bases, with 7 bases left between them.

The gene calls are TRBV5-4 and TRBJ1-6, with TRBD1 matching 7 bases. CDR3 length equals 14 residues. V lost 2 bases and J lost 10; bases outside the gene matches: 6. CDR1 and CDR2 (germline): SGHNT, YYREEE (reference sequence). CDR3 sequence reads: CASSFEGARSPLHF. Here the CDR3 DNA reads TGTGCCAGCAGCTTCGAGGGGGCGAGGTCACCCCTCCACTTT.

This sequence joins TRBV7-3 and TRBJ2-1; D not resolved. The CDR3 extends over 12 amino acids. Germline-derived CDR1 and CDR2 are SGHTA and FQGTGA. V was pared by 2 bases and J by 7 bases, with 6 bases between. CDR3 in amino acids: CASSLSSNEQFF. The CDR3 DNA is TGTGCCAGCAGCTTATCTTCGAATGAGCAGTTCTTC.

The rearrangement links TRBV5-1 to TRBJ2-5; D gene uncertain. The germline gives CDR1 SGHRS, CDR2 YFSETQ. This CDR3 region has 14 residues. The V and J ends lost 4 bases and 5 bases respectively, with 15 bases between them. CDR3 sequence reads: CASSPNAGEETQYF. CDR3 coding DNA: TGCGCCAGCAGCCCAAACGCAGGCGAGGAGACCCAGTACTTC.

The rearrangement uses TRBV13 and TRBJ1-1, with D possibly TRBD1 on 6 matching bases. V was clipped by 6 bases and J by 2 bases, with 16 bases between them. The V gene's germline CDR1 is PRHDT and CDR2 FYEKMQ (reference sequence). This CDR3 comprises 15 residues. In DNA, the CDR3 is TGTGCCAGCAGTCGCAAGGGGGATCTCAACACTGAAGCTTTCTTT. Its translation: CASSRKGDLNTEAFF.

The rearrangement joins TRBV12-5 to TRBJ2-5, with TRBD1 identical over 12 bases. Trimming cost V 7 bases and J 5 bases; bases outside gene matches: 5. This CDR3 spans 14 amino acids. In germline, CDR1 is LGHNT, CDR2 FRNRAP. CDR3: CASAAGQGAETQYF. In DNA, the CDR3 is TGTGCTAGTGCCGCGGGACAGGGGGCGGAGACCCAGTACTTC.

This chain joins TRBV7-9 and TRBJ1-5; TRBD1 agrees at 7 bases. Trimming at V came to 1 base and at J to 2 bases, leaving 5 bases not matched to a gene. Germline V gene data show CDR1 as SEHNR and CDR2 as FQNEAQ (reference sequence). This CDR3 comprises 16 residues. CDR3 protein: CASSLVQGEGNQPQHF. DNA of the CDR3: TGTGCCAGCAGCTTAGTTCAGGGGGAAGGCAATCAGCCCCAGCATTTT.

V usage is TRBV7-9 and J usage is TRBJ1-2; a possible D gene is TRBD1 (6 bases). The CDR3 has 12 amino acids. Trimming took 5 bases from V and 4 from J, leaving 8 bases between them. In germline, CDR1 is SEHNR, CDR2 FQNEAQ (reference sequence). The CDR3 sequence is CASSKDSYGYTF. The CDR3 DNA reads TGTGCCAGCAGCAAGGACAGCTATGGCTACACCTTC.

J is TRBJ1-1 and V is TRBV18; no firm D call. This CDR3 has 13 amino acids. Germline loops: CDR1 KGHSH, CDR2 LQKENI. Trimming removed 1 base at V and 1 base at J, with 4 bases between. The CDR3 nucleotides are TGTGCCAGCTCACCACGGAGGAACACTGAAGCTTTCTTT. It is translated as CASSPRRNTEAFF.

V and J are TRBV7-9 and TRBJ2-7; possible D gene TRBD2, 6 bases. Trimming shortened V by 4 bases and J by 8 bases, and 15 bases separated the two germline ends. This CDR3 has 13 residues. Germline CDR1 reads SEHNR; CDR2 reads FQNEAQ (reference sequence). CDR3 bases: TGTGCCAGCAGCTCCGGGAGTCGTTACCAGCAGTACTTC. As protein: CASSSGSRYQQYF.

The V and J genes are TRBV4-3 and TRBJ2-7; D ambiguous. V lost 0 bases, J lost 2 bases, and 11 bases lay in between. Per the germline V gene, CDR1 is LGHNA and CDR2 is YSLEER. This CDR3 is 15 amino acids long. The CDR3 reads CASSQDTGVPYEQYF. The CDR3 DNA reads TGCGCCAGCAGCCAAGATACGGGTGTACCCTACGAGCAGTACTTC.

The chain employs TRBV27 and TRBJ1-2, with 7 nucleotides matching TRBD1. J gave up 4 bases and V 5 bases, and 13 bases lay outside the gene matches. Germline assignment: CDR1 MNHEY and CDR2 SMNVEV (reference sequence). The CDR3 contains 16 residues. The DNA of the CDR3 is TGTGCCAGCAGTACGCAGACCGGGAGGGGGCCCTATGGCTACACCTTC. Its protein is CASSTQTGRGPYGYTF.

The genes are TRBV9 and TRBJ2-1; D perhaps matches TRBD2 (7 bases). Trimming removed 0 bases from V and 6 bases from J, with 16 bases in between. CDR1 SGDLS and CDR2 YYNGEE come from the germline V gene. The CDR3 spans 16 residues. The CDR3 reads CASSVGWEGGPNEQFF. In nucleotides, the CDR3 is TGTGCCAGCAGCGTAGGTTGGGAGGGGGGCCCCAATGAGCAGTTCTTC.

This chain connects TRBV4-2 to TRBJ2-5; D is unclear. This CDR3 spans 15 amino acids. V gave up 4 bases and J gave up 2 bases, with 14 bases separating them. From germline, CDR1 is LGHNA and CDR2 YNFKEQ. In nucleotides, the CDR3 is TGTGCCAGCAGCCCGATAACCCAGACTCAAGAGACCCAGTACTTC. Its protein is CASSPITQTQETQYF.

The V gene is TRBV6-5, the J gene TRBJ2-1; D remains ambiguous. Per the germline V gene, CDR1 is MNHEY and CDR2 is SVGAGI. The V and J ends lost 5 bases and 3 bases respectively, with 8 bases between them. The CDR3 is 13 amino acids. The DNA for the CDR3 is TGTGCCAGCAGTCCGGGTCTCTACAATGAGCAGTTCTTC. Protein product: CASSPGLYNEQFF.

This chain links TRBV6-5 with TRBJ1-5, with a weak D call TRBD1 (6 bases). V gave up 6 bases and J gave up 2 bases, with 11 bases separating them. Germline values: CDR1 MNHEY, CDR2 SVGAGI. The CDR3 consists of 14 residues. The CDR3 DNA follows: TGTGCCAGCAGGACAGGCTCGGGCAATCAGCCCCAGCATTTT. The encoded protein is CASRTGSGNQPQHF.

The CDR3 DNA reads TGTGCCAGCTCACCACCGCAGGGTCAAGTGGGCTACGAGCAGTACTTC. It yields the protein CASSPPQGQVGYEQYF. The chain joins TRBV18 to TRBJ2-7; perhaps TRBD1 as D (5 bases). V was pared by 0 bases and J by 3 bases, with 15 bases between. This CDR3 comprises 16 residues. The germline V gene encodes CDR1 KGHSH and CDR2 LQKENI.

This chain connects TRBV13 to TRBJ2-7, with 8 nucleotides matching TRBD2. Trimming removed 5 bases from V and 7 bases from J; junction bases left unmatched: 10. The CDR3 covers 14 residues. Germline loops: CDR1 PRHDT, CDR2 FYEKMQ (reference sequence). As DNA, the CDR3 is TGTGCCAGCAGCCCTCCGGGGGGGGTCAGAGAGCAGTACTTC. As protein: CASSPPGGVREQYF.

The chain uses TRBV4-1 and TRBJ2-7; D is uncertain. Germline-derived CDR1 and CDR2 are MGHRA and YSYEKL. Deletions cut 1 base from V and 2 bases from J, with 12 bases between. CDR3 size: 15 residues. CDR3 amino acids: CASSQAVRPTYEQYF. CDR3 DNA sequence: TGCGCCAGCAGCCAAGCCGTCAGGCCTACCTACGAGCAGTACTTC.

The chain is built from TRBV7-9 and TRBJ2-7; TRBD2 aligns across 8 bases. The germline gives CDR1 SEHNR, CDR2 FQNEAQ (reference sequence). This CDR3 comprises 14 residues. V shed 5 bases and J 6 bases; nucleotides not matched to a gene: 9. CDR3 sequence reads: CASSPAGLASEQYF. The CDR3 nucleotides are TGTGCCAGCAGCCCCGCCGGACTAGCCAGCGAGCAGTACTTC.